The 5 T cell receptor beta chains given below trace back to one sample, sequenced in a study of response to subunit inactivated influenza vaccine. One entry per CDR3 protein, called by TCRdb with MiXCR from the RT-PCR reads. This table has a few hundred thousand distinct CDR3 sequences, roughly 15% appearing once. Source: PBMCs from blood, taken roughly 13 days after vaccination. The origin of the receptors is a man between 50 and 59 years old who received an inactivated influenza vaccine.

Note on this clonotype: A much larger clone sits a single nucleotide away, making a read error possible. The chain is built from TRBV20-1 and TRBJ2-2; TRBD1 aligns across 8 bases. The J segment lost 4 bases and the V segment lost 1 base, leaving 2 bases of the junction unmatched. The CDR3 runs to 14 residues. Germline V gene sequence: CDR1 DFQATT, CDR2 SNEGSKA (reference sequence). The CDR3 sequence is CSARGQGSTGELFF. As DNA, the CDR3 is TGCAGTGCTAGAGGACAGGGGAGCACCGGGGAGCTGTTTTTT.

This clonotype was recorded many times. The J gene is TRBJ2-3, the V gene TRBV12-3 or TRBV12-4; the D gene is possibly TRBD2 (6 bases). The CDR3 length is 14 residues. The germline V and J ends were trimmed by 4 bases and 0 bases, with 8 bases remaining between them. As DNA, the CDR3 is TGTGCCAGCAGTTCCGGGGGTAGCACAGATACGCAGTATTTT. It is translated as CASSSGGSTDTQYF.

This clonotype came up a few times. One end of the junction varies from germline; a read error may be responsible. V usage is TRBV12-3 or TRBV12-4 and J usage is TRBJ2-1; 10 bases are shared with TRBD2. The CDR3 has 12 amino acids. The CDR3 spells CASSLGLAGELF. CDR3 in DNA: TGTGCCAGCAGTCTAGGGCTAGCGGGAGAACTCTTC.

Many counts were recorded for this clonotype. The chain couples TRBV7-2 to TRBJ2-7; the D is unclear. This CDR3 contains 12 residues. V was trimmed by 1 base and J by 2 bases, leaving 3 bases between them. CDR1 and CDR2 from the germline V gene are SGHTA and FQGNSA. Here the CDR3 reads CASSLETYEQYF. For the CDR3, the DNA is TGTGCCAGCAGCTTAGAAACCTACGAGCAGTACTTC.

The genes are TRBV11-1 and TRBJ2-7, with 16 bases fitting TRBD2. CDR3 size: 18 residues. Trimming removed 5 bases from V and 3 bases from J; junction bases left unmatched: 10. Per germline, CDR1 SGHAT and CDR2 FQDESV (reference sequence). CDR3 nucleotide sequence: TGTGCCAGCAGCCCTCCGGGACTAGCGGGAGGGTTCGACTACGAGCAGTACTTC. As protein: CASSPPGLAGGFDYEQYF.